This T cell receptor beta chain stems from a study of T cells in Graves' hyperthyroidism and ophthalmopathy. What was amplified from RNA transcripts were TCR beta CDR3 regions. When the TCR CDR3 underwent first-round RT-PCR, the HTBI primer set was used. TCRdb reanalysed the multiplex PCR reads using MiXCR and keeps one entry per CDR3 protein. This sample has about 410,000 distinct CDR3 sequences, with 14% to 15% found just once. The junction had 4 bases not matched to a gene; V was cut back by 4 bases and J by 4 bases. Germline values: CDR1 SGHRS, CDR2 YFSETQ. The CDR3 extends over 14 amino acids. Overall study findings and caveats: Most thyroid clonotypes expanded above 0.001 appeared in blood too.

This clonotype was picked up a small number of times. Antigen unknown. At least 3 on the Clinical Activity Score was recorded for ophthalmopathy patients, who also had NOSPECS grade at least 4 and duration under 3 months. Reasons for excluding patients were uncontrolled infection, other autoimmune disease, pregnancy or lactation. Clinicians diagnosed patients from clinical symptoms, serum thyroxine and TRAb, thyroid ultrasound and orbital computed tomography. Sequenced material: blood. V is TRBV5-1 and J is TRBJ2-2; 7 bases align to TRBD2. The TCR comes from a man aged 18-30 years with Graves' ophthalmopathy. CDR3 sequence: CASSPGGATGELFF. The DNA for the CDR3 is TGCGCCAGCAGCCCGGGGGGAGCCACCGGGGAGCTGTTTTTT.